The 14 T cell receptor beta chains in this list originate from one sample, sequenced in a study of beta chain features in type 1 diabetes (dated by TCRdb to 2016 to 2019). Libraries were built with the immunoSEQ multiplex PCR assay. The entire isolated RNA was reverse transcribed using the High Capacity cDNA Reverse Transcription Kit, and thus expressed TCRB transcripts were sequenced. TCRdb re-hosts the immuneACCESS table, in-frame sequences only. Its copies lack some clones; in the studies checked, an unresolved V gene accounts for under half of them, and the cause for the rest is not known. The sample table lists some 400,000 clones, about 15% of them with a count of one. The ten most abundant clones make up about 0.02% of the sample. The sample taken for sequencing was naive CD4+ T cells from blood. This specimen's cell subset or site label, interpreted: true naive CD4+ T cells. The source is a woman in her late teens or twenties in good health.

This clone turned up a few times. The V call is TRBV29-1, the J call TRBJ2-5, with D possibly TRBD2 on 5 matching bases. V gave up 8 bases and J gave up 7 bases, with 20 bases separating them. This CDR3 contains 13 residues. Germline-derived CDR1 and CDR2 are SQVTM and ANQGSEA. Here the CDR3 reads CSLNLRGVGTQYF. In DNA, the CDR3 is TGCAGCCTCAACCTTCGGGGTGTTGGGACCCAGTACTTC.

The chain couples TRBV29-1 to TRBJ1-1, with 8 positions matching TRBD1. The ends lost 6 bases at V and 7 bases at J; junction bases unmatched: 7. From germline, CDR1 is SQVTM and CDR2 ANQGSEA. CDR3 size: 12 residues. CDR3 in amino acids: CSVVRQGIEAFF. The CDR3 DNA follows: TGCAGCGTCGTACGACAGGGGATTGAAGCTTTCTTT.

The V and J genes are TRBV13 and TRBJ1-4; 9 nucleotides line up with TRBD1. With 5 bases clipped from V and 8 bases from J, the junction kept 9 bases outside the gene matches. The length of the CDR3 is 15 residues. In germline, CDR1 is PRHDT, CDR2 FYEKMQ (reference sequence). CDR3 sequence: CASSRRTGVGEKLFF. In DNA, the CDR3 is TGTGCCAGCAGCAGGAGGACAGGGGTCGGAGAAAAACTGTTTTTT.

This clone was seen more than once but under ten times. This chain joins TRBV11-2 and TRBJ1-2; D unresolved. The germline CDR1 and CDR2 sequences are SGHAT and FQNNGV. Trimming cost V 4 bases and J 0 bases, with 9 bases left between them. This CDR3 is 14 amino acids long. The CDR3 here is CASSSGRANYGYTF. Written as DNA, the CDR3 is TGTGCCAGCAGCTCCGGCCGGGCTAACTATGGCTACACCTTC.

The chain carries TRBV4-1 and TRBJ2-7; 13 positions match TRBD2. Germline V lookup: CDR1 MGHRA, CDR2 YSYEKL. The CDR3 covers 16 residues. V was clipped by 4 bases and J by 7 bases; unmatched bases: 10. CDR3 in amino acids: CASSPGLAGAREEQYF. The CDR3 DNA is TGCGCCAGCAGCCCAGGACTAGCGGGGGCTCGTGAAGAGCAGTACTTC.

V usage is TRBV5-4 and J usage is TRBJ1-1, with 9 bases identical to TRBD1. V was pared by 4 bases and J by 5 bases, with 6 bases of the junction left unmatched. Germline lookup yields CDR1 SGHNT and CDR2 YYREEE (reference sequence). This CDR3 is 14 amino acids long. As DNA, the CDR3 is TGTGCCAGCAGCGGGGACAGGGCGGGGACTGAAGCTTTCTTT. This translates into CASSGDRAGTEAFF. Drawing the rest from reference TRBV5-4 and TRBJ1-1, the complete variable domain is ETGVTQSPTHLIKTRGQQVTLRCSSQSGHNTVSWYQQALGQGPQFIFQYYREEENGRGNFPPRFSGLQFPNYSSELNVNALELDDSALYLCASSGDRAGTEAFFGQGTRLTVV.

This clone has a handful of counts. V and J are TRBV15 and TRBJ2-1, with 14 bases aligning to TRBD2. CDR1 is LNHNV, CDR2 YYDKDF, per germline (reference sequence). J lost 6 bases, V lost 5 bases, and 6 bases had no gene match. The length of the CDR3 is 16 residues. CDR3 bases: TGTGCCACCAGCGGACTAGCGGGAGGTATTGGCAATGAGCAGTTCTTC. This translates into CATSGLAGGIGNEQFF.

The V and J genes are TRBV7-9 and TRBJ2-7; 7 positions agree with TRBD2. There are 13 residues in the CDR3. Germline V gene lookup returns CDR1 SEHNR and CDR2 FQNEAQ (reference sequence). The V segment lost 5 bases and the J segment 4 bases; nucleotides outside the gene matches: 5. The CDR3 bases are TGTGCCAGCAGCCATAGACTAGCTTACGAGCAGTACTTC. Amino acid sequence: CASSHRLAYEQYF.

The rearrangement links TRBV30 to TRBJ2-5; 7 bases agree with TRBD2. The V segment lost 1 base and the J segment 0 bases; nucleotides outside the gene matches: 11. CDR3 length: 17 amino acids. Germline V CDR1 and CDR2: GTSNPN, SVGIG (reference sequence). CDR3 nucleotides: TGTGCCTGGAGTGGGAACCATCAGGGAGGGTACCAAGAGACCCAGTACTTC. Its protein is CAWSGNHQGGYQETQYF.

This clone has just a few counts. V is TRBV7-8 and J is TRBJ2-3; 12 bases agree with TRBD2. V lost 0 bases, J lost 5 bases, and 9 bases stayed unmatched. In germline, CDR1 is SGHVS, CDR2 FQNEAQ. The CDR3 totals 18 residues. The chain's CDR3 is CASSLARSSGRAGDTQYF. In DNA form, the CDR3 reads TGTGCCAGCAGCTTAGCCCGGTCTAGCGGGAGGGCCGGAGATACGCAGTATTTT.

This chain uses TRBV15 with TRBJ1-5, with 8 bases that match TRBD1. Germline assignment: CDR1 LNHNV and CDR2 YYDKDF (reference sequence). Trimming took 0 bases from V and 5 from J; bases not matched to a gene: 6. The CDR3 runs 16 residues. CDR3 DNA sequence: TGTGCCACCAGCAGAGAACAGGGGGGTCGCCATCAGCCCCAGCATTTT. Translation gives CATSREQGGRHQPQHF.

This clone was seen a handful of times. The V gene is TRBV21-1, the J gene TRBJ2-3; the table's D call, TRBD2, was not checked against the DNA. TRBV21-1 is assigned pseudogene status. The CDR3 loop spans 16 amino acids. CDR3 amino acids: CASSKGRGGTFYTQYF. In nucleotides, the CDR3 is TGTGCCAGCAGCAAAGGAAGGGGGGGAACCTTTTATACGCAGTATTTT.

This clone turned up a few times. CDR3 bases: TGTGCCAGCAGCCTCTCGGCAGCGAACAATAAAGCTTTCTTT. Protein sequence: CASSLSAANNKAFF. The V and J genes are TRBV7-3 and TRBJ1-1; D unclear. V was shortened by 5 bases and J by 9 bases, with 19 bases between the two germline ends. CDR1 is SGHTA, CDR2 FQGTGA, per germline. CDR3 size: 14 residues.

The chain combines TRBV5-1 with TRBJ2-3; D remains unclear. Trimming took off 3 bases at V and 1 base at J, with 6 bases between the two ends. Germline CDR1 is SGHRS and CDR2 is YFSETQ. The CDR3 is made up of 13 amino acids. The CDR3 reads CASSYAGTDTQYF. CDR3 bases: TGCGCCAGCAGCTACGCGGGCACAGATACGCAGTATTTT.